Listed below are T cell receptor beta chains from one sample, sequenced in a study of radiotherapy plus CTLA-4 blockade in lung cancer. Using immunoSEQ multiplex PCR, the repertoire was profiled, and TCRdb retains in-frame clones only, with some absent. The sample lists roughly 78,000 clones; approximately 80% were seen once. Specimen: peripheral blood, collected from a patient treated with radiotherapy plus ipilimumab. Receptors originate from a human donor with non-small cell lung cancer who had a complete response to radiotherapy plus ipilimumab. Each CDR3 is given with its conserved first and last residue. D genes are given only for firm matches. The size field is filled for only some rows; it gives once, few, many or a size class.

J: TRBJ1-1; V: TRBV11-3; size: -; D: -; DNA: TGTGCCAGCAGCTTAGATGGCAGGTTGTCCCCTGAAGCTTTCTTT; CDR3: CASSLDGRLSPEAFF
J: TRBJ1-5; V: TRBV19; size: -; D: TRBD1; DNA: TGTGCCAGTAGTCTAGGACAGGTTCAGCCCCAGCATTTT; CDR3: CASSLGQVQPQHF
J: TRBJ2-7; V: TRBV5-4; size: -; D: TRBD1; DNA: TGTGCCAGCAGCTCTAGGACAGGACTCTACGAGCAGTACTTC; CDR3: CASSSRTGLYEQYF
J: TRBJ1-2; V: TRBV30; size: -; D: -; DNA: TGTGCCTGGAGTGTCGGTCAGAACTATGGCTACACCTTC; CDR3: CAWSVGQNYGYTF
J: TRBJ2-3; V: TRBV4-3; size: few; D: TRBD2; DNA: TGCGCCAGCAGCCAAGTCCAGGGAGGGTTCACAGATACGCAGTATTTT; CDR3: CASSQVQGGFTDTQYF
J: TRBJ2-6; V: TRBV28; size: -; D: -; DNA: TGTGCCAGCAACTCTGGGGCCAACGTCCTGACTTTC; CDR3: CASNSGANVLTF
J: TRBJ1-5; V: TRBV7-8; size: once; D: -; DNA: TGTGCCAGCAGCCCCCACATTTATAGCAATCAGCCCCAGCATTTT; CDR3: CASSPHIYSNQPQHF
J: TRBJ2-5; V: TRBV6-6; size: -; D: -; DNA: TGTGCCAGCAGTTACGGAGTTCAAGAGACCCAGTACTTC; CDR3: CASSYGVQETQYF
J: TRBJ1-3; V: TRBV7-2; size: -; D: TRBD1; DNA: TGTGCCAGCAGCCTCACAGGGGTCTCAGCTGGAAACACCATATATTTT; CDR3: CASSLTGVSAGNTIYF
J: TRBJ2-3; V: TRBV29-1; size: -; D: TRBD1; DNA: TGCAGCGTTGATTCCGGGACAGGGGCGACAGATACGCAGTATTTT; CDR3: CSVDSGTGATDTQYF
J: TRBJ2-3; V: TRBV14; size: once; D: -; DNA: TGTGCCAGCAGCCCGGCAGGGAGAAGCACAGATACGCAGTATTTT; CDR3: CASSPAGRSTDTQYF
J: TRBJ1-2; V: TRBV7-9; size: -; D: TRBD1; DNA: TGTGCCAGCAGCTTACTCCCCCCGACAGGGACCTATGGCTACACCTTC; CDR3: CASSLLPPTGTYGYTF
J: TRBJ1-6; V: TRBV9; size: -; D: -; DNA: TGTGCCAGCAGCGTAGGAGGTAATTCACCCCTCCACTTT; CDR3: CASSVGGNSPLHF
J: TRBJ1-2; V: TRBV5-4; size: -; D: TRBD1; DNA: TGTGCCAGCAGCGACCCGACAGGGGATCTCTATGGCTACACCTTC; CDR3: CASSDPTGDLYGYTF
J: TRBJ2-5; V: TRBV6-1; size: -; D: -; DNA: TGTGCCAGCAAAGGGTTCCGAGAGACCCAGTACTTC; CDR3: CASKGFRETQYF
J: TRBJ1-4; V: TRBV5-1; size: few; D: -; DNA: TGCGCCAGCAGCTTGACAGGCGTTGTTGAAAAACTGTTTTTT; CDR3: CASSLTGVVEKLFF